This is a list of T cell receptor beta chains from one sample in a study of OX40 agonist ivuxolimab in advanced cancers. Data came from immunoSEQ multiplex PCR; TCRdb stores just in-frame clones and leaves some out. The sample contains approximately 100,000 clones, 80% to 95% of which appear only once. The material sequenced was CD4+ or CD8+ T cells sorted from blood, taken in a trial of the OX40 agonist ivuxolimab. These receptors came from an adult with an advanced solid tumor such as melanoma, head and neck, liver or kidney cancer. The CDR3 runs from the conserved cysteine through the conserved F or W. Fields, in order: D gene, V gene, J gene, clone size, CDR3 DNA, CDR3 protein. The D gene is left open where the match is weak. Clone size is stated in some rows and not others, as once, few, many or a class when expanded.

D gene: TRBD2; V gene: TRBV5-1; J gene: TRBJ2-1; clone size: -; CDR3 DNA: TGCGCCAGCAGCCCCATTCCCCCCGCGGGACTAGTAGGTAGGAATGAGCAGTTCTTC; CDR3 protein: CASSPIPPAGLVGRNEQFF
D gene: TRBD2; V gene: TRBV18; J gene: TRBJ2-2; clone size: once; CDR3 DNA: TGTGCCAGCTCGCTGACCCCCCGGACTAGCGGGAGGGCGAACACCGGGGAGCTGTTTTTT; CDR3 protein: CASSLTPRTSGRANTGELFF
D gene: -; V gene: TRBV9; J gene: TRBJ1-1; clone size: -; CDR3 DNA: TGTGCCAGCAGCGTCGGGATAAGCACTGAAGCTTTCTTT; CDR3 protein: CASSVGISTEAFF
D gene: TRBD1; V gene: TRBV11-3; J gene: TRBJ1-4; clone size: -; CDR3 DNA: TGTGCCAGCAGCCCCCGTGCAGGACAGGCGACTAATGAAAAACTGTTTTTT; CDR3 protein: CASSPRAGQATNEKLFF
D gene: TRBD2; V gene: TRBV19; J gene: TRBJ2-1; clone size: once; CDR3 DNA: TGTGCCAGTCGGACTAGCGGGAGATACAATGAGCAGTTCTTC; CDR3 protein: CASRTSGRYNEQFF
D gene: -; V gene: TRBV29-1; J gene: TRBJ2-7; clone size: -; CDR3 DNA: TGCAGCGTGGGCCCCGCGGCGGGTTTGGGGCAGTACTTC; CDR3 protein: CSVGPAAGLGQYF
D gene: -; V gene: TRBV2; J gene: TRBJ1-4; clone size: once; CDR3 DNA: TGTGCCAGCGGTCTGGCTAATGAAAAACTGTTTTTT; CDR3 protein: CASGLANEKLFF
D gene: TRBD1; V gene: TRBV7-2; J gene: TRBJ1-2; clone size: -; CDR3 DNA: TGTGCCAGCAGCGTCCAGGGACAGCTCGATGGCTACACCTTC; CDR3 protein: CASSVQGQLDGYTF
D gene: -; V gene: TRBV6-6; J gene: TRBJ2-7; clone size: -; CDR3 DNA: TGTGCCAGCAGTTACTCTACGGGCTACGAGCAGTACTTC; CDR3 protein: CASSYSTGYEQYF
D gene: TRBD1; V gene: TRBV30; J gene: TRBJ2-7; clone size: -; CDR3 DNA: TGTGCCTGGAGGTTGGACAGGGATTTCCCCGAGCAGTACTTC; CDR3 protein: CAWRLDRDFPEQYF
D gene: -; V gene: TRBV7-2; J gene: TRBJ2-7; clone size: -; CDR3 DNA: TGTGCCAGCAGCCCAGGCACGGGGCGTCGCTCCTACGAGCAGTACTTC; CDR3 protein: CASSPGTGRRSYEQYF
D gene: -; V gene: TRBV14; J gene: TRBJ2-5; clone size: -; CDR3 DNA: TGTGCCAGCAGCCAGGGAACGGTAGAGACCCAGTACTTC; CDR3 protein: CASSQGTVETQYF
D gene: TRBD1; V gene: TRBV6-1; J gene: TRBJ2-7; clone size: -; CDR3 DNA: TGTGCCAGCAGTGAAGCGGGGACAGGGGGGTCCTACGAGCAGTACTTC; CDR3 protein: CASSEAGTGGSYEQYF
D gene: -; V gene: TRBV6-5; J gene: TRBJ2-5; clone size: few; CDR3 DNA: TGTGCCAGCAGTGAGCAAGAGACCCAGTACTTC; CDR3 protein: CASSEQETQYF
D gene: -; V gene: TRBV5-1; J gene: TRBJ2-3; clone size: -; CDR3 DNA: TGCGCCAGCAGCCAAAGACGGAGGTCTATCACAGATACGCAGTATTTT; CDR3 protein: CASSQRRRSITDTQYF
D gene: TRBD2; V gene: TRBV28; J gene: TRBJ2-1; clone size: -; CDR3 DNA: TGTGCCAGCAGCCGACTAGCGGGAGGGCCCCAGAGCTCCTACAATGAGCAGTTCTTC; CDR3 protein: CASSRLAGGPQSSYNEQFF
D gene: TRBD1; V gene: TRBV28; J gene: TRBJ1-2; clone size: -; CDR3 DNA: TGTGCCAGCCGACTTCCTACAGGGGACGGCTACACCTTC; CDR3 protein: CASRLPTGDGYTF
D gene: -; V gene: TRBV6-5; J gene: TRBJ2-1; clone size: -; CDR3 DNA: TGTGCCAGCAGCGACACCATTTCCTACAATGAGCAGTTCTTC; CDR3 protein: CASSDTISYNEQFF
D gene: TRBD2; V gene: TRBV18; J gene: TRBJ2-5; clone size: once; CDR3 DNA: TGTGCCAGCTCACCAGAACTAGCGGGGCTATTCCAAGAGACCCAGTACTTC; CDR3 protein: CASSPELAGLFQETQYF
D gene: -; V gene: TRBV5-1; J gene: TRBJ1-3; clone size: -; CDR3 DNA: TGCGCCAGCAGCTTGGGGCTGGCTGGAAACACCATATATTTT; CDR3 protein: CASSLGLAGNTIYF
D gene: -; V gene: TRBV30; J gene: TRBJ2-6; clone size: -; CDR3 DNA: TGTGCCTCGCACGGGAAGTTCTCTGGGGCCAACGTCCTGACTTTC; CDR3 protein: CASHGKFSGANVLTF
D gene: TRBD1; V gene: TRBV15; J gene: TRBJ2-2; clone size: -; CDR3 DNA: TGTGCCACCAGCAGAGTGACAGGGGGCGGAACCGGGGAGCTGTTTTTT; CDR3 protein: CATSRVTGGGTGELFF
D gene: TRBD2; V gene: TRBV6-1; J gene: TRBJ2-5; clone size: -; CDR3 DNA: TGTGCCAGCAGTGATGCTAGCGGGAGTCCTAGAGAGACCCAGTACTTC; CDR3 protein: CASSDASGSPRETQYF
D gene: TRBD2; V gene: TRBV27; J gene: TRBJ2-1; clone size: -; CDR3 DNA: TGTGCCAGCAGTTTACTAACCGGGACTAGGCGCGTCAATGAGCAGTTCTTC; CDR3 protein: CASSLLTGTRRVNEQFF
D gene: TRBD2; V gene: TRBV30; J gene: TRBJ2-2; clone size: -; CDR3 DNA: TGTGCCTGGAGTGGGCTAGCGGGGATGAACACCGGGGAGCTGTTTTTT; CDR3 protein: CAWSGLAGMNTGELFF
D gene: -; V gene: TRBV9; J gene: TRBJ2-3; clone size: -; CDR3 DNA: TGTGCCAGCAGCCCCGAAGGGAGCACAGATACGCAGTATTTT; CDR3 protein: CASSPEGSTDTQYF
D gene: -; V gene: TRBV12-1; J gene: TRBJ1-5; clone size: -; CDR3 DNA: TGTGCCAGCAGCGTCAGGAAAAAACCCATTCTTAGCAATCAGCCCCAGCATTTT; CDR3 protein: CASSVRKKPILSNQPQHF
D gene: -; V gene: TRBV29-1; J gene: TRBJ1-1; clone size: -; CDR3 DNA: TGCAGCTTGCTGAGAAACACTGAAGCTTTCTTT; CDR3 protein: CSLLRNTEAFF
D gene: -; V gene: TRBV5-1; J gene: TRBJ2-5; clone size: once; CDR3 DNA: TGCGCCAGCAGCGTACAAGAGACCCAGTACTTC; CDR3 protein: CASSVQETQYF
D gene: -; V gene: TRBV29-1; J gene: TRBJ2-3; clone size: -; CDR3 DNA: TGCAGCGTTGAACTCCCGGCGGGCTCCACAGATACGCAGTATTTT; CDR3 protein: CSVELPAGSTDTQYF
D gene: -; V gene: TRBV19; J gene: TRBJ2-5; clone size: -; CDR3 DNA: TGTGCCAGTAGTTCAGCATCCCTGGATATCGGCGAGACCCAGTACTTC; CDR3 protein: CASSSASLDIGETQYF
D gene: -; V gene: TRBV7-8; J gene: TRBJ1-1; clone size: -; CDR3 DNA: TGTGCCAGCAGCTACCTAGCTGGGGCCAACACTGAAGCTTTCTTT; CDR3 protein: CASSYLAGANTEAFF
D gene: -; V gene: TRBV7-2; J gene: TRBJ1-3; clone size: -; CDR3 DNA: TGTGCCAGCAGCTTAGGGTCAGGGTCGGGAAACACCATATATTTT; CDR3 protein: CASSLGSGSGNTIYF
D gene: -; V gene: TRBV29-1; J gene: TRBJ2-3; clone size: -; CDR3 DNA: TGCAGCGTTGAAGAGGGTGGATGGACGCAGTATTTT; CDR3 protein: CSVEEGGWTQYF
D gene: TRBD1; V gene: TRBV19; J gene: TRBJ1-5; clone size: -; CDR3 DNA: TGTGCCAGTAGTTTGGACAGGTTTCAGCCCCAGCATTTT; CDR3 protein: CASSLDRFQPQHF